This T cell receptor beta chain is drawn from a study of T cell responses to AZD1222 COVID-19 vaccine. Study-wide context: Second-dose groups at about 4 or about 12 weeks were pooled.

Trimming left V 0 bases short and J 0 bases short, with 7 bases between. The length of the CDR3 is 15 residues. Germline-derived CDR1 and CDR2 are SGHTA and FQGNSA. On this clone: Its specificity is not known.

The protocol was immunoSEQ multiplex PCR, while the TCRdb copy is restricted to in-frame clones and leaves out a portion. The sample carries about 150,000 clones, approximately 90% recorded once. Overall study findings and caveats: Elevations in Spike-specific TCR breadth and depth followed administration of two AZD1222 doses. Donors were mostly white British, more females; clonal diversity possibly underestimated.

The TCR sequence derives from an adult in good health. The sample consisted of peripheral blood, taken on day 0 of AZD1222 vaccination. V is TRBV7-2 and J is TRBJ2-3, with no clear D. CDR3 loop: CASSLAQRSTDTQYF. In DNA, the CDR3 is TGTGCCAGCAGCTTAGCACAGCGAAGCACAGATACGCAGTATTTT.